The clone carrying this TCR beta chain was detected ten times or more. TCRdb reanalyzed the PCR reads via MiXCR. Of roughly 28,000 clones in the sample, around a sixth were seen once. This sample was included in a study of metastatic and nonmetastatic thyroid tumors. No treatment of any kind had been given to any patient before thyroid surgery. This receptor was obtained from a female donor with papillary thyroid cancer or a benign thyroid nodule (not recorded which). Some clones in this sample may be carry-over from other donors' samples. What was sequenced was blood.

CDR3 loop: CASSFHGERETQYF. CDR3 nucleotide sequence: TGTGCCAGCAGTTTCCACGGGGAGAGAGAGACCCAGTACTTC. This chain connects TRBV12-3 or TRBV12-4 to TRBJ2-5; D is perhaps TRBD2 (5 bases). This CDR3 spans 14 amino acids. The V and J ends lost 3 bases and 4 bases respectively, with 12 bases between them.